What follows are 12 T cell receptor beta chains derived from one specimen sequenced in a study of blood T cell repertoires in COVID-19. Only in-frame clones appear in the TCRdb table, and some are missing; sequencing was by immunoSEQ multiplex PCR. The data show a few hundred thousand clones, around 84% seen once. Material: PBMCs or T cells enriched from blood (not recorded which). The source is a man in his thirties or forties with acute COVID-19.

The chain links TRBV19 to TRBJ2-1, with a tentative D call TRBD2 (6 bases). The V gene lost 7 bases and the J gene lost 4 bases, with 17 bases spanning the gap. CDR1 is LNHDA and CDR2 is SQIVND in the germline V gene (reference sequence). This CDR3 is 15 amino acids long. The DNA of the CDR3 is TGTGCCAGTAAACTCGGCGGGACGCTATACAATGAGCAGTTCTTC. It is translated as CASKLGGTLYNEQFF.

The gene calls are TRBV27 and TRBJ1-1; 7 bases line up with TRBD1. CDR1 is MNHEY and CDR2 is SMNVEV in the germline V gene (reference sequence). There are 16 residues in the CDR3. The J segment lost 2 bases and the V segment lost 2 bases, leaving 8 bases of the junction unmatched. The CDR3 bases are TGTGCCAGCAGTTTACATCGCAGGGGGAGCAACACTGAAGCTTTCTTT. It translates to CASSLHRRGSNTEAFF.

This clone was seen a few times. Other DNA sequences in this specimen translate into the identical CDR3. This chain's CDR3 is CASRADLAKNIQYF. The CDR3 nucleotides read TGTGCCAGCAGGGCCGATCTAGCCAAAAACATTCAGTACTTC. This chain uses TRBV2 with TRBJ2-4; the D is unclear. Germline V gene data show CDR1 as SNHLY and CDR2 as FYNNEI. The CDR3 covers 14 residues. The V end was cut by 6 bases, the J end by 0 bases, with 9 bases between.

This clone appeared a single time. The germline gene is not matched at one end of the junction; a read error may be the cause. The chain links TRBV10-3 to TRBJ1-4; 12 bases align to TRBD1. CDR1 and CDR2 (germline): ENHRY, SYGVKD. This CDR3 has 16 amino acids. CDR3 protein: CATSSGTGGAGEKLFF. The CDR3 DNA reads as TGTGCCACCAGTTCCGGGACAGGGGGCGCAGGGGAAAAACTGTTTTTT.

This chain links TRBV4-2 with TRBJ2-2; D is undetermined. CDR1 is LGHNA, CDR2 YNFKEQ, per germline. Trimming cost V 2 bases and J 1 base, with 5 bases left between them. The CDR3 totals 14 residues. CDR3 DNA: TGTGCCAGCAGCCAATCAGGGAACACCGGGGAGCTGTTTTTT. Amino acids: CASSQSGNTGELFF.

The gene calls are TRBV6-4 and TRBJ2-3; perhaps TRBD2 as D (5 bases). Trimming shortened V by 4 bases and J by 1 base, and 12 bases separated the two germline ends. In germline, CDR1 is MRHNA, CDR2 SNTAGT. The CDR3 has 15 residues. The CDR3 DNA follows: TGTGCCAGCAGTGTTGAGGGCCGCGGCACAGATACGCAGTATTTT. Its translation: CASSVEGRGTDTQYF.

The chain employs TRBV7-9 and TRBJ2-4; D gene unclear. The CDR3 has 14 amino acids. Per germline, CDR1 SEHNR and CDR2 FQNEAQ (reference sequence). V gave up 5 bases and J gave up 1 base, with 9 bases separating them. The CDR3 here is CASSLAQAKNIQYF. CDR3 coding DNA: TGTGCCAGCAGCCTGGCACAGGCCAAAAACATTCAGTACTTC.

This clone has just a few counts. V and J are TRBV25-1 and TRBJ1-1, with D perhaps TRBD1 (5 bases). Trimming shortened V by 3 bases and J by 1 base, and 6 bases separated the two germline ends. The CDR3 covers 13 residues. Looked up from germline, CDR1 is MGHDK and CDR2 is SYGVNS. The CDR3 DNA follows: TGTGCCAGCAGTGACCAGGGGAACACTGAAGCTTTCTTT. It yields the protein CASSDQGNTEAFF. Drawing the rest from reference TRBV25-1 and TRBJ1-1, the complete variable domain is EADIYQTPRYLVIGTGKKITLECSQTMGHDKMYWYQQDPGMELHLIHYSYGVNSTEKGDLSSESTVSRIRTEHFPLTLESARPSHTSQYLCASSDQGNTEAFFGQGTRLTVV.

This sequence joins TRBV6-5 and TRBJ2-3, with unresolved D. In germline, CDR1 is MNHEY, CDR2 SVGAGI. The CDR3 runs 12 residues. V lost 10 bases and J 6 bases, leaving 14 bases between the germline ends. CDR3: CATSTARDTQYF. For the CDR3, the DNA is TGTGCCACCTCAACGGCTAGGGATACGCAGTATTTT.

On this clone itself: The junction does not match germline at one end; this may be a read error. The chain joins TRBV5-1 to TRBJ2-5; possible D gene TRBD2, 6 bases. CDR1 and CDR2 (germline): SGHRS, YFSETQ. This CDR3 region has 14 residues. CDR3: CASSRTGVEETQYF. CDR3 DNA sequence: TGTGCCAGCAGCAGGACGGGAGTGGAAGAGACCCAGTACTTC.

CDR3 sequence reads: CASSQVIPRTEAFF. CDR3 coding DNA: TGTGCCAGCAGCCAAGTCATCCCGCGGACTGAAGCTTTCTTT. V and J are TRBV3-1 (or the pseudogene TRBV3-2) and TRBJ1-1, with D uncertain. This CDR3 comprises 14 residues. V lost 1 base and J 5 bases, leaving 11 bases between the germline ends. Germline V lookup: CDR1 LGHDT, CDR2 YNNKEL (reference sequence).

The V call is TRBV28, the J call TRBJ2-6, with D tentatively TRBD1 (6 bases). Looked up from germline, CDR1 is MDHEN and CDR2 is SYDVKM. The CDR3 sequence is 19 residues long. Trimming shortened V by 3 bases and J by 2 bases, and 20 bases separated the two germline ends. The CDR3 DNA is TGTGCCAGCAGTTTTGCAGGGGCGAGGATGGGAGCTGGGGCCAACGTCCTGACTTTC. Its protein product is CASSFAGARMGAGANVLTF.